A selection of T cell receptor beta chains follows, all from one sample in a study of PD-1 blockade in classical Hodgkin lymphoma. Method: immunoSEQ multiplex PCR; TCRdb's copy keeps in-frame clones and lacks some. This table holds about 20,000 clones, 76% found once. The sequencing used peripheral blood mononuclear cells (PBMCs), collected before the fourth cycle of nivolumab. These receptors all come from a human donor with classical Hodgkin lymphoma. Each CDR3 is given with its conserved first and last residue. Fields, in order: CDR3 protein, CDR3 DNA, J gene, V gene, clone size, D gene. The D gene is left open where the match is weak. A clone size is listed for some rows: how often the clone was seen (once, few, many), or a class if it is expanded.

CDR3: CASAGTEGYEQYF
DNA: TGTGCCAGTGCCGGGACAGAAGGCTACGAGCAGTACTTC
J: TRBJ2-7
V: TRBV19
size: NA
D: TRBD1

CDR3: CASSQIQGAWGYTF
DNA: TGCGCCAGCAGTCAGATACAGGGGGCCTGGGGCTACACCTTC
J: TRBJ1-2
V: TRBV5-1
size: NA
D: TRBD1

CDR3: CASRPGLNSGNTIYF
DNA: TGTGCCAGTAGGCCAGGTTTAAACTCTGGAAACACCATATATTTT
J: TRBJ1-3
V: TRBV19
size: NA
D: NA

CDR3: CASSYEAGGADTQYF
DNA: TGTGCCAGCAGTTACGAAGCGGGGGGGGCAGATACGCAGTATTTT
J: TRBJ2-3
V: TRBV6-5
size: NA
D: TRBD2

CDR3: CASRTPRIYGYTF
DNA: TGTGCCAGCAGGACACCCCGGATCTATGGCTACACCTTC
J: TRBJ1-2
V: TRBV28
size: NA
D: NA

CDR3: CASSQNLVTATNEKLFF
DNA: TGCGCCAGCAGCCAAAATTTGGTGACAGCGACTAATGAAAAACTGTTTTTT
J: TRBJ1-4
V: TRBV4-1
size: NA
D: NA

CDR3: CASSVDNSPLHF
DNA: TGTGCCAGCAGCGTTGATAATTCACCCCTCCACTTT
J: TRBJ1-6
V: TRBV9
size: NA
D: NA

CDR3: CASSQRSSNEKLFF
DNA: TGCGCCAGCAGCCAACGCTCTTCGAATGAAAAACTGTTTTTT
J: TRBJ1-4
V: TRBV4-1
size: NA
D: NA

CDR3: CASSLDRGGYGYTF
DNA: TGCGCCAGCAGCTTGGACAGGGGGGGCTATGGCTACACCTTC
J: TRBJ1-2
V: TRBV5-1
size: NA
D: TRBD1

CDR3: CASSLAGNEQYF
DNA: TGTGCCAGCAGTTTGGCGGGGAACGAGCAGTACTTC
J: TRBJ2-7
V: TRBV27
size: NA
D: NA

CDR3: CASSLSRGLGNTIYF
DNA: TGTGCCAGCAGTCTTTCCAGGGGGCTCGGAAACACCATATATTTT
J: TRBJ1-3
V: TRBV27
size: NA
D: TRBD1

CDR3: CASSRGLAGASSYEQYF
DNA: TGTGCCAGCAGCCGGGGACTAGCGGGAGCGAGCTCCTACGAGCAGTACTTC
J: TRBJ2-7
V: TRBV5-4
size: NA
D: TRBD2

CDR3: CASSFGGDTEAFF
DNA: TGTGCCAGCAGTTTTGGAGGAGACACTGAAGCTTTCTTT
J: TRBJ1-1
V: TRBV27
size: NA
D: NA

CDR3: CASSLGDAEQFF
DNA: TGTGCCAGCAGCTTGGGGGATGCTGAGCAGTTCTTC
J: TRBJ2-1
V: TRBV13
size: NA
D: NA

CDR3: CASSFLRDRGQYGYTF
DNA: TGTGCCAGCAGCTTCCTCCGGGACAGGGGGCAGTATGGCTACACCTTC
J: TRBJ1-2
V: TRBV7-9
size: NA
D: TRBD1

CDR3: CASSRGQGSNEQFF
DNA: TGTGCCAGCAGTCGGGGACAGGGAAGCAATGAGCAGTTCTTC
J: TRBJ2-1
V: TRBV6-5
size: once
D: TRBD1

CDR3: CASSRSSGREYNEQFF
DNA: TGCGCCAGCAGCAGGTCTAGCGGGAGGGAGTACAATGAGCAGTTCTTC
J: TRBJ2-1
V: TRBV5-1
size: NA
D: TRBD2

CDR3: CASSREGSTDTQYF
DNA: TGCGCCAGCAGCCGGGAGGGATCCACAGATACGCAGTATTTT
J: TRBJ2-3
V: TRBV5-1
size: NA
D: TRBD2

CDR3: CASSHGTPDQPQHF
DNA: TGTGCCAGCAGTCATGGGACACCCGATCAGCCCCAGCATTTT
J: TRBJ1-5
V: TRBV28
size: NA
D: NA

CDR3: CASKTWGSGAIEQFF
DNA: TGTGCCAGCAAAACCTGGGGGAGTGGGGCCATTGAGCAGTTCTTC
J: TRBJ2-1
V: TRBV6-5
size: NA
D: NA

CDR3: CASSLRVQGDGYTF
DNA: TGTGCCAGCAGCTTGAGGGTCCAGGGTGATGGCTACACCTTC
J: TRBJ1-2
V: TRBV5-5
size: NA
D: NA

CDR3: CATSLTGNQPQHF
DNA: TGTGCCACCAGCTTGACAGGGAACCAGCCCCAGCATTTT
J: TRBJ1-5
V: TRBV15
size: NA
D: TRBD1